This TCR beta chain was captured in a study of T cell changes during pregnancy in multiple sclerosis. Generated by immunoSEQ multiplex PCR, the TCRdb table keeps only in-frame clones and is missing some. The table shows 130,000 or so clones, with about 94% occurring only once. Source: peripheral blood, taken before pregnancy. This clonotype was obtained from a female donor with multiple sclerosis, enrolled in a pregnancy study.

The CDR3 DNA follows: TGTGCCATCAGGGAGGAGGGGCTAGCGGGCTACGAGCAGTACTTC. Translation gives CAIREEGLAGYEQYF. The chain is built from TRBV10-3 and TRBJ2-7, with 8 nucleotides matching TRBD2. The CDR3 contains 15 residues. Trimming took 6 bases from V and 3 from J; bases not matched to a gene: 10. Germline V gene sequence: CDR1 ENHRY, CDR2 SYGVKD.